The rows below give T cell receptor beta chains drawn from one sample of a study of early T cells in non-severe SARS-CoV-2 infection. TCRdb itself ran the 5' RACE reads through MiXCR, one entry per CDR3 protein. The sample lists 50,000 to 75,000 distinct CDR3 sequences, 12% seen once, with approximately 1.1% in the top ten. The specimen comprised whole blood, sampled at baseline. The receptor set was obtained from an adult who was a healthcare worker with PCR-confirmed SARS-CoV-2 infection or an uninfected control (not recorded which). The donor label of this sample is uncertain. CDR3s include the opening cysteine and the closing phenylalanine or tryptophan. The order of the fields is clone size, J gene, V gene, D gene, CDR3 protein, CDR3 DNA. D genes are given only for firm matches. Only part of the rows carry a size: once, few, many, or a class if the clone is expanded.

clone_size: NA
j_call: TRBJ2-5
v_call: TRBV6-5
d_call: NA
cdr3_aa: CASSYVGSLETQYF
cdr3_nt: TGTGCCAGCAGTTACGTCGGCTCTTTGGAGACCCAGTACTTC

clone_size: NA
j_call: TRBJ1-2
v_call: TRBV6-2/TRBV6-3
d_call: NA
cdr3_aa: CASGIQPYYGYTF
cdr3_nt: TGTGCCAGCGGCATACAGCCTTATTATGGCTACACCTTC

clone_size: NA
j_call: TRBJ1-2
v_call: TRBV14
d_call: NA
cdr3_aa: CASSQVGLGYGYTF
cdr3_nt: TGTGCCAGCAGCCAAGTGGGACTTGGCTATGGCTACACCTTC

clone_size: few
j_call: TRBJ2-2
v_call: TRBV11-2
d_call: TRBD2
cdr3_aa: CASSPWGGNTGELFF
cdr3_nt: TGTGCCAGCAGCCCATGGGGGGGGAACACCGGGGAGCTGTTTTTT

clone_size: few
j_call: TRBJ1-3
v_call: TRBV5-6
d_call: NA
cdr3_aa: CASSEDGGNTIYF
cdr3_nt: TGTGCCAGCAGCGAGGATGGTGGAAACACCATATATTTT

clone_size: NA
j_call: TRBJ1-1
v_call: TRBV2
d_call: NA
cdr3_aa: CASSETGRTEAFF
cdr3_nt: TGTGCCAGCAGTGAAACAGGGCGGACTGAAGCTTTCTTT

clone_size: few
j_call: TRBJ1-5
v_call: TRBV12-5
d_call: TRBD1
cdr3_aa: CASGPGQGDNQPQHF
cdr3_nt: TGTGCTAGTGGTCCGGGACAGGGGGACAATCAGCCCCAGCATTTT

clone_size: NA
j_call: TRBJ1-4
v_call: TRBV12-3/TRBV12-4
d_call: NA
cdr3_aa: CASSWEGEKLFF
cdr3_nt: TGTGCCAGCAGTTGGGAAGGTGAAAAACTGTTTTTT

clone_size: NA
j_call: TRBJ1-1
v_call: TRBV3-1
d_call: NA
cdr3_aa: CASSQDRGYVVAEAFF
cdr3_nt: TGTGCCAGCAGCCAAGACCGCGGGTATGTAGTAGCTGAAGCTTTCTTT

clone_size: few
j_call: TRBJ2-2
v_call: TRBV10-1
d_call: NA
cdr3_aa: CASSESYTGELFF
cdr3_nt: TGCGCCAGCAGTGAGTCTTACACCGGGGAGCTGTTTTTT

clone_size: NA
j_call: TRBJ2-1
v_call: TRBV10-3
d_call: TRBD2
cdr3_aa: CAISEGGGPYNEQFF
cdr3_nt: TGTGCCATCAGTGAAGGCGGGGGACCCTACAATGAGCAGTTCTTC

clone_size: NA
j_call: TRBJ1-5
v_call: TRBV2
d_call: NA
cdr3_aa: CASSESAGGMQPQHF
cdr3_nt: TGTGCCAGCAGTGAATCCGCGGGGGGCATGCAGCCCCAGCATTTT

clone_size: few
j_call: TRBJ1-4
v_call: TRBV3-1
d_call: NA
cdr3_aa: CASSQEFRMTNEKLFF
cdr3_nt: TGTGCCAGCAGCCAAGAATTCCGGATGACTAATGAAAAACTGTTTTTT

clone_size: NA
j_call: TRBJ2-5
v_call: TRBV21-1
d_call: NA
cdr3_aa: CASNLTDLETQYF
cdr3_nt: TGTGCCAGCAACTTGACAGATTTGGAGACCCAGTACTTC

clone_size: NA
j_call: TRBJ1-4
v_call: TRBV12-3/TRBV12-4
d_call: NA
cdr3_aa: CASSLGLGREKLFF
cdr3_nt: TGTGCCAGCAGTTTGGGTTTGGGTCGCGAAAAACTGTTTTTT

clone_size: NA
j_call: TRBJ2-1
v_call: TRBV5-8
d_call: NA
cdr3_aa: CASSLARLANYNEQFF
cdr3_nt: TGTGCCAGCAGCTTGGCTCGTCTAGCCAATTACAATGAGCAGTTCTTC

clone_size: many
j_call: TRBJ2-3
v_call: TRBV7-2
d_call: NA
cdr3_aa: CASSLVGYVSDTQYF
cdr3_nt: TGTGCCAGCAGCTTAGTTGGTTACGTGTCAGATACGCAGTATTTT

clone_size: few
j_call: TRBJ2-3
v_call: TRBV12-3/TRBV12-4
d_call: TRBD1
cdr3_aa: CASTRTTGADTQYF
cdr3_nt: TGTGCCAGCACCAGAACGACAGGGGCCGATACGCAGTATTTT

clone_size: few
j_call: TRBJ2-2
v_call: TRBV6-5
d_call: NA
cdr3_aa: CASSYSVANTGELFF
cdr3_nt: TGTGCCAGCAGTTATTCGGTTGCGAACACCGGGGAGCTGTTTTTT

clone_size: few
j_call: TRBJ2-3
v_call: TRBV27
d_call: NA
cdr3_aa: CASSLWGLTGDTQYF
cdr3_nt: TGTGCCAGCAGTTTATGGGGACTGACAGGGGATACGCAGTATTTT

clone_size: many
j_call: TRBJ2-2
v_call: TRBV7-9
d_call: NA
cdr3_aa: CASLLPGISTGELFF
cdr3_nt: TGTGCCAGCCTACTTCCGGGGATCAGCACCGGGGAGCTGTTTTTT

clone_size: many
j_call: TRBJ2-1
v_call: TRBV1
d_call: NA
cdr3_aa: CTSSQDNRTTHNEQFF
cdr3_nt: TGCACCAGCAGCCAAGATAATCGGACCACCCACAATGAGCAGTTCTTC

clone_size: many
j_call: TRBJ2-1
v_call: TRBV18
d_call: TRBD1
cdr3_aa: CASSRDRGQDEQFF
cdr3_nt: TGTGCCAGCTCAAGGGACAGGGGGCAGGATGAGCAGTTCTTC